Listed here are 16 T cell receptor beta chains from one sample, sequenced in a study of tissue T cells after allogeneic stem cell transplantation. The sample's time point: mouse harvest day 7 after allogeneic transplant. Each mouse received 10^7 T-cell-depleted marrow cells plus 10^6 splenic CD5+ T cells by tail vein. The method was immunoSEQ multiplex PCR; TCRdb's version includes in-frame clones alone and lacks a portion of them. The table has thousands of clones, 35% to 50% seen once; the top ten hold 2% to 2.5%. The specimen was skin. The receptors here all came from a female BALB/c mouse given C57BL/6 T cells with graft-versus-host disease after an allogeneic hematopoietic cell transplant.

Of note for this clone: Any gene name here is a mouse gene name. The sequenced fragment ends 1 residue before the CDR3 boundary, so the rest is inferred from the germline J gene. The rearrangement uses TRBV31 and TRBJ2-4, with a weak D call TRBD2 (7 bases). V gave up 0 bases and J gave up 1 base, with 11 bases separating them. The CDR3 totals 15 residues. Germline-derived CDR1 and CDR2 are GKSSPN and SITVG. CDR3 residues: CAWSLGGVGQNTLYF. The sequenced part of the CDR3 DNA is TGTGCCTGGAGTCTAGGGGGGGTGGGTCAAAACACCTTGTAC.

This clone was recorded a few times. The gene symbols are mouse symbols. The read comes to an end 1 residue before the CDR3 does, leaving the germline J gene to fill in the end. V gene TRBV15 combines with J gene TRBJ2-1; D not resolved. Germline lookup yields CDR1 SGHND and CDR2 FRSKSL. V dropped 2 bases and J dropped 3 bases, with 8 bases sitting between them. CDR3 length equals 14 residues. The part of the CDR3 DNA that was read is TGTGCCAGCAGTTTAAGGCTATCCTATGCTGAGCAGTTC. Its protein is CASSLRLSYAEQF. The CDR3 in its entirety is CASSLRLSYAEQFF.

Of note for this clone: Here the gene names and germline are mouse. The read terminates 1 residue before the CDR3 end, so the remaining end is supplied by the germline J gene. J is TRBJ2-1 and V is TRBV17; 8 bases align to TRBD2. The CDR3 runs to 16 residues. V shed 2 bases, J shed 1 base, and the junction held 4 bases outside the gene matches. The V gene's germline CDR1 is MNHDT and CDR2 YYDKIL. The CDR3 DNA, read in part, is TGTGCTAGCAGTAGATTTGGGGGGGTCAACTATGCTGAGCAGTTC. Translated, it gives CASSRFGGVNYAEQF. The CDR3 in its entirety is CASSRFGGVNYAEQFF.

As to this clone: Mouse germline and gene names are used. The DNA read from the CDR3 is TGTGCCAGCTCTCTCGAGACTGGGGGGAACACCCAGTAC. Encoded protein: CASSLETGGNTQY. The whole CDR3 protein reads CASSLETGGNTQYF. The rearrangement joins TRBV12-2 to TRBJ2-5, with TRBD2 matching 10 bases. The read terminates 1 residue ahead of where the CDR3 ends, so the germline J gene completes it. Germline V gene data show CDR1 as SGHLS and CDR2 as HYDKME. V dropped 0 bases and J dropped 7; count of bases not matched to a gene: 3. The CDR3 spans 14 residues.

To note about this clone: Germline and genes here are mouse. The read terminates 1 residue before the CDR3 end, so the remaining end is supplied by the germline J gene. This chain connects TRBV26 to TRBJ1-3; 11 nucleotides line up with TRBD1. V was pared by 3 bases and J by 3 bases, with 1 base of the junction left unmatched. The length of the CDR3 is 15 residues. CDR1 and CDR2 (germline): KGHPV, FQNQEV (reference sequence). This CDR3 reads CASSLGTGGGNTLYF. The DNA read from the CDR3 is TGTGCCAGCAGTCTCGGGACAGGGGGTGGAAATACGCTCTAT.

Notes on this clone: Germline and genes: mouse. The CDR3 goes on 1 residue after the read ends, and that part is filled in from the germline J gene. V and J are TRBV13-2 and TRBJ2-3; 8 nucleotides line up with TRBD1. V lost 0 bases and J lost 5; bases outside the gene matches: 2. CDR1 is NNHNN, CDR2 SYGAGS, per germline (reference sequence). This CDR3 is built from 14 residues. The CDR3 reads CASGDGTGIETLYF. The CDR3 DNA, read in part, is TGTGCCAGCGGTGATGGGACAGGGATAGAAACGCTGTAT.

As for this clone: All gene names here are mouse names. Read sequence stops 1 residue before the CDR3 end, and the germline J gene provides the missing end. The same CDR3 arises from other DNA sequences in this sample as well. The chain links TRBV26 to TRBJ1-3, with a weak D call TRBD1 (6 bases). Germline CDR1 is KGHPV and CDR2 is FQNQEV (reference sequence). The V and J ends lost 0 bases and 0 bases respectively, with 6 bases between them. This CDR3 is built from 15 residues. This CDR3 is CASSLSRGSGNTLYF. CDR3 DNA, as far as it was read: TGTGCCAGCAGTCTGTCCAGGGGTTCTGGAAATACGCTCTAT.

In regard to this clone: Mouse names are used for the genes. Read sequence stops 1 residue before the CDR3 end, and the germline J gene provides the missing end. V and J are TRBV2 and TRBJ1-4, with D unresolved. The V and J ends lost 0 bases and 3 bases respectively, with 5 bases between them. The CDR3 runs to 14 residues. Per germline, CDR1 LGHNA and CDR2 YSYQKL. The CDR3 reads CASSQDFPNERLFF. Partial CDR3 DNA: TGTGCCAGCAGCCAAGATTTCCCCAACGAAAGATTATTT.

This clone has a handful of counts. Genes and germline come from the mouse. The read ends 1 residue early relative to the CDR3; the germline J gene fills the gap. The rearrangement joins TRBV5 to TRBJ2-1; TRBD2 matches at 7 bases. Germline assignment: CDR1 LGHNA and CDR2 YNLKQL (reference sequence). J was trimmed by 4 bases and V by 1 base; bases with no gene match: 4. There are 15 residues in the CDR3. The CDR3 sequence: CASSQAPTGYAEQFF. CDR3 DNA, as far as it was read: TGTGCCAGCAGCCAAGCCCCGACTGGGTATGCTGAGCAGTTC.

Note on this clone: Mouse germline and gene names are used. The DNA ends 1 residue before the CDR3 does, and the rest of the CDR3 is filled in from the germline J gene. V gene TRBV26 combines with J gene TRBJ1-2; D is ambiguous. Trimming took 1 base from V and 5 from J, leaving 5 bases between them. The CDR3 covers 12 residues. The germline CDR1 and CDR2 sequences are KGHPV and FQNQEV (reference sequence). The CDR3 reads CASSLLGSDYTF. The CDR3 DNA, read in part, is TGTGCCAGCAGTCTGTTGGGGTCCGACTACACC.

As regards this clone: Gene names are mouse gene names. The sequenced fragment ends 1 residue before the CDR3 boundary, so the rest is inferred from the germline J gene. This chain joins TRBV12-2 and TRBJ2-1, with D perhaps TRBD1 or TRBD2 (5 bases each). Germline V lookup: CDR1 SGHLS, CDR2 HYDKME. V was cut by 0 bases and J by 3 bases, with 8 bases left in between. CDR3 length: 14 amino acids. CDR3 loop: CASSLDGGYAEQFF. CDR3 DNA, as far as it was read: TGTGCCAGCTCTCTCGACGGGGGCTATGCTGAGCAGTTC.

About this clone itself: The gene symbols are mouse symbols. The read halts 1 residue ahead of the CDR3 end, with the missing end drawn from the germline J gene. The chain has TRBV26 and TRBJ2-2, with D perhaps assigned TRBD1 or TRBD2 (5 bases each). The ends were cut back, 0 bases at V and 0 bases at J, with 8 bases in the middle. This CDR3 is built from 16 residues. The germline V gene has CDR1 KGHPV and CDR2 FQNQEV (reference sequence). The sequenced part of the CDR3 DNA is TGTGCCAGCAGTCTGTCCGGGGGAGCAAACACCGGGCAGCTCTAC. Residues: CASSLSGGANTGQLY. In full, the CDR3 reads CASSLSGGANTGQLYF.

Concerning this clone: Mouse names are used for the genes. The read ends 1 residue early relative to the CDR3; the germline J gene fills the gap. V usage is TRBV15 and J usage is TRBJ2-7, with no clear D. Germline values: CDR1 SGHND, CDR2 FRSKSL. CDR3 size: 13 residues. Trimming cost V 3 bases and J 0 bases, with 6 bases left between them. The CDR3 reads CASSFGFSYEQYF. The sequenced part of the CDR3 DNA is TGTGCCAGCAGTTTTGGGTTCTCCTATGAACAGTAC.

With regard to this clone: The gene names here belong to mouse. The read halts 1 residue ahead of the CDR3 end, with the missing end drawn from the germline J gene. V usage is TRBV5 and J usage is TRBJ1-6, with D possibly TRBD1 on 6 matching bases. TRBJ1-6 is sorted into the ORF group, with uncertain function. The CDR3 covers 15 residues. V was pared by 0 bases and J by 7 bases, with 10 bases between. The germline V gene has CDR1 LGHNA and CDR2 YNLKQL (reference sequence). The DNA read from the CDR3 is TGTGCCAGCAGCCAAGAAGGGACAATCAATTCGCCCCTCTAC. Encoded protein: CASSQEGTINSPLY. The entire CDR3 sequence reads CASSQEGTINSPLYF.

This clone was seen once. Any gene name here is a mouse gene name. The read gets to within 1 residue of the CDR3 end, and the germline J gene fills in the rest. The chain has TRBV3 and TRBJ2-4; D is ambiguous. CDR3 length equals 13 residues. Germline CDR1 is SNHLY and CDR2 is FYNGKV (reference sequence). Trimming removed 1 base from V and 2 bases from J, with 4 bases in between. The CDR3 spells CASSLGFQNTLYF. The CDR3 bases that were read are TGTGCCAGCAGCTTAGGGTTTCAAAACACCTTGTAC.

Regarding this clone: Each gene name is a mouse one. The read halts 1 residue ahead of the CDR3 end, with the missing end drawn from the germline J gene. The chain joins TRBV3 to TRBJ2-4; D call uncertain. The CDR3 is made up of 12 amino acids. V was trimmed by 3 bases and J by 0 bases, leaving 1 base between them. Germline CDR1 SNHLY, CDR2 FYNGKV (reference sequence). The CDR3 DNA, read in part, is TGTGCCAGCAGCTTTAGTCAAAACACCTTGTAC. This codes for CASSFSQNTLY. The full CDR3 sequence reads CASSFSQNTLYF.